The sequence of this T cell receptor beta chain was determined in a study of post-analysis software for immune sequencing data. Study in general: Multiple sclerosis in the patients followed relapsing-remitting, secondary progressive and progressive-relapsing courses.

Study observations and caveats: In patients, TRBV5-6, TRBV5-1 and TRBV20-1 belonged to roughly five TRBV segments found more frequently than in controls. By F measure, strong co-clustering occurred among samples prepared in the same batch.

From germline, CDR1 is PRHDT and CDR2 FYEKMQ (reference sequence). The CDR3 contains 16 residues. The V and J ends lost 0 bases and 6 bases respectively, with 14 bases between them. With respect to this clonotype: The antigen is undetermined.

Unique molecular identifiers had been added to the TCR beta cDNA libraries. Yield was roughly 500,000 cDNA molecules from around 0.96 to 9.9 million T cells. TCRdb re-derived calls from the PCR reads in MiXCR, one entry per CDR3 protein. Of roughly 540,000 distinct CDR3 sequences in the sample, about a third were seen once. The TCR comes from a girl aged 2-17 years with multiple sclerosis. Sequencing was done on a sample of blood. The genes are TRBV13 and TRBJ1-4, with D perhaps TRBD1 (5 bases). The CDR3 region has the DNA TGTGCCAGCAGCTTAGGCGGAGGGACGTTGGATGAAAAACTGTTTTTT. This sequence encodes CASSLGGGTLDEKLFF. The variable domain in full, with the rest retrieved from reference TRBV13 and TRBJ1-4, is AAGVIQSPRHLIKEKRETATLKCYPIPRHDTVYWYQQGPGQDPQFLISFYEKMQSDKGSIPDRFSAQQFSDYHSELNMSSLELGDSALYFCASSLGGGTLDEKLFFGSGTQLSVL.